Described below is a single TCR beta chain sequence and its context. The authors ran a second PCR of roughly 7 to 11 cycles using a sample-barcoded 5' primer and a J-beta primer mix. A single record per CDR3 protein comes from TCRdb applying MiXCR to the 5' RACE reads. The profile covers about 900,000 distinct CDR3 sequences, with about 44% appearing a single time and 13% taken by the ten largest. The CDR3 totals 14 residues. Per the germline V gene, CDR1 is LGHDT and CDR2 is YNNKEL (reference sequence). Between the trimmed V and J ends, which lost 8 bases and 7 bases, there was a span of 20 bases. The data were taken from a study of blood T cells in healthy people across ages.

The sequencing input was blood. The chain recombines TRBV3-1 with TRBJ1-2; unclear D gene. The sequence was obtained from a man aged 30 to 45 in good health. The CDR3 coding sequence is TGTGCCAGCCAAGATCTAACATTGACTGGTGGCTACACCTTC. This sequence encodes CASQDLTLTGGYTF.